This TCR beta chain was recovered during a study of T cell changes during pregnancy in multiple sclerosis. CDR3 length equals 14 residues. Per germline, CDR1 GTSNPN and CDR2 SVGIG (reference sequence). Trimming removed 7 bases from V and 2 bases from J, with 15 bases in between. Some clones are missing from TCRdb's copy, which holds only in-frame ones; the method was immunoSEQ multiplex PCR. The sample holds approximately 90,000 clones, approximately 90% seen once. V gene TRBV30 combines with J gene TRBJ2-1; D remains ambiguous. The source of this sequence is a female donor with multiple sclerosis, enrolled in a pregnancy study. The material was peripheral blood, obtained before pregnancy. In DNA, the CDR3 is TGTGCCTCCACTCACGAGAAAACCTACAATGAGCAGTTCTTC. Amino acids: CASTHEKTYNEQFF.